The 28 T cell receptor beta chains reported below all come from one sample, sequenced in a study of human T cells and chemical hapten exposure. Time point defined: pre-sensitization, week 0. The treatment is: therapeutic diphenylcyclopropenone sensitization with weekly scalp DPC. TCRdb re-analysed the RACE reads in MiXCR, keeping a single row per CDR3 protein. The sample yields 85,000 to 130,000 distinct CDR3 sequences, more than 10% seen once. The material sequenced was whole blood, taken in connection with sensitization to the hapten diphenylcyclopropenone (DPC). The source of these receptors is a woman in her forties or fifties with alopecia areata. Some clones in this sample may be carry-over from other donors' samples.

This clonotype has a handful of counts. This chain uses TRBV5-5 with TRBJ2-5, with 7 bases fitting TRBD2. This CDR3 spans 14 amino acids. The V segment lost 2 bases and the J segment 5 bases; nucleotides outside the gene matches: 6. Looked up from germline, CDR1 is SGHKS and CDR2 is YYEKEE (reference sequence). The CDR3 nucleotides are TGTGCCAGCAGCTTAGGAAGCGGGACTGAGACCCAGTACTTC. This translates into CASSLGSGTETQYF.

CDR3 nucleotides: TGTGCCAGCAGCTTAGGGTTCGAGCAGTTCTTC. It specifies CASSLGFEQFF. V gene TRBV11-2 combines with J gene TRBJ2-1; no clear D gene. Germline CDR1 and CDR2: SGHAT and FQNNGV. Between the trimmed V and J ends, which lost 1 base and 10 bases, there was a span of 5 bases. The CDR3 contains 11 residues.

The chain joins TRBV20-1 to TRBJ1-6, with D maybe TRBD1 (5 bases). In germline, CDR1 is DFQATT, CDR2 SNEGSKA (reference sequence). This CDR3 is built from 13 residues. The V end was cut by 6 bases, the J end by 7 bases, with 13 bases between. DNA of the CDR3: TGCAGTGCGCAGACAGATCCCAATTCACCCCTCCACTTT. This translates into CSAQTDPNSPLHF.

The J gene is TRBJ2-1, the V gene TRBV6-5, with 10 nucleotides matching TRBD2. Germline-derived CDR1 and CDR2 are MNHEY and SVGAGI. This CDR3 comprises 14 residues. V shed 5 bases and J 6 bases; nucleotides not matched to a gene: 4. CDR3 sequence (DNA): TGTGCCAGCAGTCCTAGCGGGAGTGGCAATGAGCAGTTCTTC. As protein: CASSPSGSGNEQFF.

This clonotype occurred many times. The chain uses TRBV5-1 and TRBJ1-4, with 9 nucleotides matching TRBD1. This CDR3 has 15 amino acids. Losses at the gene ends were 4 bases for V and 3 bases for J; bases not matched to a gene: 4. Germline CDR1 reads SGHRS; CDR2 reads YFSETQ. CDR3 sequence reads: CASSGQGTANEKLFF. Written as DNA, the CDR3 is TGCGCCAGCAGCGGACAGGGGACGGCTAATGAAAAACTGTTTTTT.

This clonotype was counted between two and nine times. This chain connects TRBV7-9 to TRBJ1-1; perhaps TRBD1 as D (6 bases). The V and J ends lost 5 bases and 6 bases respectively, with 19 bases between them. This CDR3 has 15 residues. The germline gives CDR1 SEHNR, CDR2 FQNEAQ (reference sequence). CDR3 in DNA: TGTGCCAGCAGCAAACAAGGGGGAATCGTTCCTGAAGCTTTCTTT. Translation gives CASSKQGGIVPEAFF. Full variable domain (missing parts from reference TRBV7-9 and TRBJ1-1): DTGVSQNPRHKITKRGQNVTFRCDPISEHNRLYWYRQTLGQGPEFLTYFQNEAQLEKSRLLSDRFSAERPKGSFSTLEIQRTEQGDSAMYLCASSKQGGIVPEAFFGQGTRLTVV.

This clonotype was observed many times. V and J are TRBV29-1 and TRBJ1-5; D is unresolved. From germline, CDR1 is SQVTM and CDR2 ANQGSEA. Trimming took 5 bases from V and 0 from J, leaving 8 bases between them. The CDR3 has 13 residues. This CDR3 is CSVTTDSNQPQHF. CDR3 DNA: TGCAGCGTTACTACGGATAGCAATCAGCCCCAGCATTTT.

V usage is TRBV7-9 and J usage is TRBJ1-1; D call uncertain. Germline V gene lookup returns CDR1 SEHNR and CDR2 FQNEAQ (reference sequence). With 4 bases removed from V and 1 base from J, the gap between germline ends came to 13 bases. The CDR3 sequence is 15 residues long. The CDR3 DNA reads TGTGCCAGCAGCTCCCAATCCCGCAGGAACACTGAAGCTTTCTTT. Its translation: CASSSQSRRNTEAFF.

This chain uses TRBV7-9 with TRBJ2-7; D not certain. Germline CDR1 and CDR2: SEHNR and FQNEAQ (reference sequence). The CDR3 has 10 residues. V dropped 5 bases and J dropped 7 bases, with 6 bases sitting between them. CDR3 sequence reads: CASSGAEQYF. DNA for the CDR3: TGTGCCAGCAGCGGAGCGGAGCAGTACTTC.

The sample holds a few counts of this clonotype. Here the CDR3 reads CASSSTPLGSGNSNQPQHF. CDR3 DNA: TGCGCCAGCAGCTCCACGCCCCTGGGGTCGGGAAATAGCAATCAGCCCCAGCATTTT. This sequence joins TRBV5-1 and TRBJ1-5; the D is unclear. This CDR3 region has 19 residues. Germline V gives CDR1 SGHRS, CDR2 YFSETQ. V lost 3 bases, J lost 0 bases, and 22 bases lay in between.

There are many counts of this clonotype. The rearrangement uses TRBV29-1 and TRBJ1-2, with 10 bases aligning to TRBD1. This CDR3 has 15 residues. V gave up 6 bases and J gave up 3 bases; unmatched junction bases: 10. Per the germline V gene, CDR1 is SQVTM and CDR2 is ANQGSEA. CDR3 nucleotide sequence: TGCAGCGTCGCCCGGGACAGGGGAAAGGACTATGGCTACACCTTC. Translated: CSVARDRGKDYGYTF.

The rearrangement uses TRBV28 and TRBJ2-1, with unresolved D. The V and J ends lost 6 bases and 4 bases respectively, with 10 bases between them. The CDR3 contains 13 residues. Germline-derived CDR1 and CDR2 are MDHEN and SYDVKM. The CDR3 coding sequence is TGTGCCAGCAGCTTACCCGTTTACAATGAGCAGTTCTTC. Encoded protein: CASSLPVYNEQFF.

This clonotype was seen only a few times. This chain connects TRBV6-6 to TRBJ2-7; D is uncertain. CDR3 length: 14 amino acids. V dropped 6 bases and J dropped 0 bases, with 12 bases sitting between them. The germline CDR1 and CDR2 sequences are MNHNY and SVGAGI (reference sequence). CDR3: CASRLSLSSYEQYF. The CDR3 coding sequence is TGTGCCAGCAGACTGTCCTTAAGCTCCTACGAGCAGTACTTC.

V is TRBV15 and J is TRBJ2-1; unclear D gene. The ends were cut back, 4 bases at V and 5 bases at J, with 6 bases in the middle. From germline, CDR1 is LNHNV and CDR2 YYDKDF (reference sequence). The CDR3 has 12 residues. In nucleotides, the CDR3 is TGTGCCACCAGCACCCGAAACAATGAGCAGTTCTTC. It encodes CATSTRNNEQFF.

This clonotype was detected only a few times. The V gene is TRBV3-1, the J gene TRBJ1-1, with TRBD1 matching 8 bases. The CDR3 loop spans 16 amino acids. From germline, CDR1 is LGHDT and CDR2 YNNKEL (reference sequence). With V trimmed by 5 bases and J by 3 bases, 11 bases remained unmatched. CDR3 loop: CASSKDRAGGHTEAFF. The CDR3 DNA reads as TGTGCCAGCAGCAAGGACAGGGCTGGAGGGCACACTGAAGCTTTCTTT. Full variable domain (missing parts from reference TRBV3-1 and TRBJ1-1): DTAVSQTPKYLVTQMGNDKSIKCEQNLGHDTMYWYKQDSKKFLKIMFSYNNKELIINETVPNRFSPKSPDKAHLNLHINSLELGDSAVYFCASSKDRAGGHTEAFFGQGTRLTVV.

This clonotype was counted ten times or more. The J gene is TRBJ2-2, the V gene TRBV5-1, with TRBD2 matching over 7 bases. V lost 7 bases and J lost 5; bases outside the gene matches: 5. Per germline, CDR1 SGHRS and CDR2 YFSETQ. The length of the CDR3 is 13 residues. This CDR3 is CASATGGTGELFF. The CDR3 DNA is TGCGCCAGCGCCACCGGGGGGACCGGGGAGCTGTTTTTT. The full variable domain, rest sourced from reference TRBV5-1 and TRBJ2-2, is KAGVTQTPRYLIKTRGQQVTLSCSPISGHRSVSWYQQTPGQGLQFLFEYFSETQRNKGNFPGRFSGRQFSNSRSEMNVSTLELGDSALYLCASATGGTGELFFGEGSRLTVL.

The chain employs TRBV25-1 and TRBJ2-6; the D gene is possibly TRBD1 (6 bases). CDR3 size: 16 residues. V was cut by 3 bases and J by 2 bases, with 11 bases left in between. Germline V CDR1 and CDR2: MGHDK, SYGVNS. This CDR3 is CASSDRQAPGANVLTF. The CDR3 nucleotides read TGTGCCAGCAGTGATCGACAGGCCCCTGGGGCCAACGTCCTGACTTTC.

The V call is TRBV7-6, the J call TRBJ2-7; D possibly corresponds to TRBD2 (6 bases). Germline V gene data show CDR1 as SGHVS and CDR2 as FNYEAQ. Trimming shortened V by 2 bases and J by 4 bases, and 12 bases separated the two germline ends. CDR3 length: 14 residues. The CDR3, as DNA: TGTGCCAGCAGCTTAAGTTACGGGGGTTACGAGCAGTACTTC. The encoded protein is CASSLSYGGYEQYF.

This chain links TRBV7-2 with TRBJ2-1; D is undetermined. The CDR3 loop spans 13 amino acids. Germline V gives CDR1 SGHTA, CDR2 FQGNSA. Between the trimmed V and J ends, which lost 1 base and 15 bases, there was a span of 16 bases. CDR3 in DNA: TGTGCCAGCAGCTTAGAACAGCAGGTCGCGCCGTTCTTC. Its translation is CASSLEQQVAPFF.

This clonotype appeared a few times. V gene TRBV4-3 combines with J gene TRBJ2-7; weak D call: TRBD1 (6 bases). The CDR3 covers 16 residues. CDR1 and CDR2 from the germline V gene are LGHNA and YSLEER. V was shortened by 0 bases and J by 2 bases, with 14 bases between the two germline ends. CDR3 sequence reads: CASSQERDIPTYEQYF. The CDR3 DNA is TGCGCCAGCAGCCAAGAGAGGGACATTCCAACCTACGAGCAGTACTTC.

This clonotype turned up a few times. The chain couples TRBV4-2 to TRBJ2-1, with 12 positions matching TRBD2. CDR3 length equals 16 residues. Germline assignment: CDR1 LGHNA and CDR2 YNFKEQ. Unmatched junction bases numbered 9, after V lost 0 bases and J lost 12 bases. CDR3 coding DNA: TGTGCCAGCAGCCAAGAGTCTAGCGGGAGGGCTGGATGGCAGTTCTTC. It specifies CASSQESSGRAGWQFF.

J is TRBJ2-1 and V is TRBV24-1; 15 bases line up with TRBD2. The CDR3 runs to 16 residues. Germline V gives CDR1 KGHDR, CDR2 SFDVKD. J gave up 7 bases and V 3 bases, and 3 bases lay outside the gene matches. Here the CDR3 reads CATSDGTSGRWNEQFF. CDR3 nucleotide sequence: TGTGCCACCAGTGATGGGACTAGCGGGAGGTGGAATGAGCAGTTCTTC.

The chain uses TRBV7-2 and TRBJ2-6; 11 nucleotides line up with TRBD2. CDR1 and CDR2 (germline): SGHTA, FQGNSA. The ends lost 5 bases at V and 0 bases at J; junction bases unmatched: 6. The CDR3 sequence is 18 residues long. CDR3 DNA sequence: TGTGCCAGCAGCCTAGGGACTAGCGGCCGCTCTGGGGCCAACGTCCTGACTTTC. Its protein is CASSLGTSGRSGANVLTF.

In its sample, this clonotype was seen a few times. The chain joins TRBV5-1 to TRBJ1-1; D perhaps matches TRBD1 (6 bases). The CDR3 loop spans 16 amino acids. V lost 4 bases and J lost 0, with 16 bases in between. Germline V gene data show CDR1 as SGHRS and CDR2 as YFSETQ. The CDR3 DNA is TGCGCCAGCAGCAAAGAACTAGGGGGGTTGAACACTGAAGCTTTCTTT. Translated: CASSKELGGLNTEAFF.

This chain joins TRBV3-1 and TRBJ1-2, with a weak D call TRBD1 (6 bases). In germline, CDR1 is LGHDT, CDR2 YNNKEL (reference sequence). The CDR3 spans 14 residues. Deletions cut 4 bases from V and 4 bases from J, with 13 bases between. In nucleotides, the CDR3 is TGTGCCAGCAGCCTGGGGACACCTAGCTATGGCTACACCTTC. This gives the protein CASSLGTPSYGYTF.

This clonotype was seen at least ten times. The V call is TRBV3-1, the J call TRBJ2-3, with D maybe TRBD2 (6 bases). With 1 base removed from V and 6 bases from J, the gap between germline ends came to 14 bases. CDR1 is LGHDT, CDR2 YNNKEL, per germline (reference sequence). This CDR3 spans 15 amino acids. The CDR3 here is CASSQGPGGPDTQYF. The CDR3 coding sequence is TGTGCCAGCAGCCAAGGGCCCGGGGGACCTGATACGCAGTATTTT.

The chain uses TRBV5-1 and TRBJ2-1; possibly TRBD1 for D (6 bases). The V gene lost 3 bases and the J gene lost 4 bases, with 11 bases spanning the gap. The CDR3 has 14 residues. Germline V lookup: CDR1 SGHRS, CDR2 YFSETQ. The CDR3 loop reads CASSSPGVYNEQFF. Here the CDR3 DNA reads TGCGCCAGCAGCTCTCCAGGGGTGTACAATGAGCAGTTCTTC.

The chain links TRBV12-3 or TRBV12-4 to TRBJ1-2, with 12 bases fitting TRBD1. Losses at the gene ends were 5 bases for V and 6 bases for J; bases not matched to a gene: 7. The length of the CDR3 is 15 residues. In DNA, the CDR3 is TGTGCCAGCAGTCCACCCGGGACAGGGGGCAATGGCTACACCTTC. This translates into CASSPPGTGGNGYTF.